This T cell receptor (beta chain) is from a study of shared clonotypes between healthy human individuals. V shed 0 bases, J shed 0 bases, and the junction held 2 bases outside the gene matches. There are 16 residues in the CDR3. The germline V gene encodes CDR1 SGHRS and CDR2 YFSETQ. Profiled with immunoSEQ multiplex PCR; TCRdb holds only in-frame clones, not every one. The profile shows millions of clones, 85% to 95% of them singletons. This clone occurred a few times. The identical CDR3 is also encoded by other nucleotide sequences in the sample. The donors were adults (healthy and HIV-negative) with no recent acute infections or vaccinations.

The genes are TRBV5-1 and TRBJ2-2; 7 bases are a match to TRBD1. The sample comprised naive CD4+ T cells sorted from blood. Sample subset: CD45RA+ positively selected. This clonotype was obtained from a man between 18 and 29 years old in good health. The CDR3 sequence: CASSLARGTNTGELFF. CDR3 in DNA: TGCGCCAGCAGCTTGGCCAGGGGGACGAACACCGGGGAGCTGTTTTTT.